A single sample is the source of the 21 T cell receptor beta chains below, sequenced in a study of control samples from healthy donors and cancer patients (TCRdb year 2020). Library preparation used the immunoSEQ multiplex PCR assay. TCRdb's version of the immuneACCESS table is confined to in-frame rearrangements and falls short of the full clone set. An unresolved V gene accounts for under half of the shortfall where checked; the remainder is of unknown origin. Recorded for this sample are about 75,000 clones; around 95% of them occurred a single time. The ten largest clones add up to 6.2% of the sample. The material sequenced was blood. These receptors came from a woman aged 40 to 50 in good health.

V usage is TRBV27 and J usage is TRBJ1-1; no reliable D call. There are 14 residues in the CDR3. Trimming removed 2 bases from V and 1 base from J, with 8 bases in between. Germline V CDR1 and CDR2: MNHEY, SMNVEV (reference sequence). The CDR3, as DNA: TGTGCCAGCAGTTTAACGGCTACGAACACTGAAGCTTTCTTT. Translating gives CASSLTATNTEAFF.

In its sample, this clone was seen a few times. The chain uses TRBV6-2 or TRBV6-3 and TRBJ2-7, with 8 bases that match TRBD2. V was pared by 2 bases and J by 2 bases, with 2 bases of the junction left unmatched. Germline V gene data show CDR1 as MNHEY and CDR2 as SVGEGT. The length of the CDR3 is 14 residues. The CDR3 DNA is TGTGCCAGCAGTTACCCGGGACTAGCCTACGAGCAGTACTTC. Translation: CASSYPGLAYEQYF.

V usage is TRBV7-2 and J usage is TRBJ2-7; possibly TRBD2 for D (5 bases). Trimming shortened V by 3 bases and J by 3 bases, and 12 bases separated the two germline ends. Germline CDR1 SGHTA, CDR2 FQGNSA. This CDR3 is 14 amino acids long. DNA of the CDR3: TGTGCCAGCAGCTTCCGGACTGAGTACTACGAGCAGTACTTC. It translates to CASSFRTEYYEQYF.

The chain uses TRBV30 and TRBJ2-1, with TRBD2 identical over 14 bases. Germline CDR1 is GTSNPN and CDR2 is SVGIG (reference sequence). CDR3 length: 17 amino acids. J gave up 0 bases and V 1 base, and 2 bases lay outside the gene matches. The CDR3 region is CAWSGGTSGSSYNEQFF. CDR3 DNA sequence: TGTGCCTGGAGTGGTGGGACTAGCGGGAGCTCCTACAATGAGCAGTTCTTC.

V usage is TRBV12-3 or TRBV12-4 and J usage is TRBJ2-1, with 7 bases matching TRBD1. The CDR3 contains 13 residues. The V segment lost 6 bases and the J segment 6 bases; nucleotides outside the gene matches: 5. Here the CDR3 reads CASSSTGFNEQFF. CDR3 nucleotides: TGTGCCAGCAGCTCGACAGGGTTCAATGAGCAGTTCTTC.

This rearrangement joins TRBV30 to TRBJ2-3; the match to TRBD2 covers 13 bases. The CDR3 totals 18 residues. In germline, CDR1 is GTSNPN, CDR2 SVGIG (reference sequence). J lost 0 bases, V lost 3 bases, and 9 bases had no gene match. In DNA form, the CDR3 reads TGTGCCTGGAGCGCGACTAGCGGGGGGCCCTATAGCACAGATACGCAGTATTTT. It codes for CAWSATSGGPYSTDTQYF.

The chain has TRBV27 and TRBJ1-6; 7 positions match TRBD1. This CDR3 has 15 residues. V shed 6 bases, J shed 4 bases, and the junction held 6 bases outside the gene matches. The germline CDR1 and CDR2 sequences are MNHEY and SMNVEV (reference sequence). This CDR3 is CASRLGTVYNSPLHF. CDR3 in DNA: TGTGCCAGCAGGCTCGGGACAGTTTATAATTCACCCCTCCACTTT.

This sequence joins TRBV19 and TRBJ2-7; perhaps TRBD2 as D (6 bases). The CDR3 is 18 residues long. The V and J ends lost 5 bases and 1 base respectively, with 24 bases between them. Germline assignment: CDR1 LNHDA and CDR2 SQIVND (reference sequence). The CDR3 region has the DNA TGTGCCAGTAGTGTTGAAACCCCGGCGGGACCCACTTCCTACGAGCAGTACTTC. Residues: CASSVETPAGPTSYEQYF.

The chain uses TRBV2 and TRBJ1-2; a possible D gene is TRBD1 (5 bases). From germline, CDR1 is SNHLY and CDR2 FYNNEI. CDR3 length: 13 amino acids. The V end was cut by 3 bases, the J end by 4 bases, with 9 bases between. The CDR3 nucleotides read TGTGCCAGCAGTGATGCAGGGCGCTATGGCTACACCTTC. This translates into CASSDAGRYGYTF.

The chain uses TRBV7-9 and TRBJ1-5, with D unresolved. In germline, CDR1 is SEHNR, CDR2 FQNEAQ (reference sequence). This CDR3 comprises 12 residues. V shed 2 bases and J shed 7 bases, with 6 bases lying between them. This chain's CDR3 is CASSLPGQPQHF. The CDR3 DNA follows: TGTGCCAGCAGCTTACCAGGACAGCCCCAGCATTTT.

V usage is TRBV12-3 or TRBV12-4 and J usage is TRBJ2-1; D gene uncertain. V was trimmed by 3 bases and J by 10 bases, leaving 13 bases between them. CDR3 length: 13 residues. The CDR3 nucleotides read TGTGCCAGCAGTTTTGATGGCGGCGGCGAGCAGTTCTTC. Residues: CASSFDGGGEQFF.

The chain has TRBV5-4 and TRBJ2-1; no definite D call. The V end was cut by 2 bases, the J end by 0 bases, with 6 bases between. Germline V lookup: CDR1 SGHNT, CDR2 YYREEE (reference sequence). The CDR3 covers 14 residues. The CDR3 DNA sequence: TGTGCCAGCAGCTTCCGTGGCTCCTACAATGAGCAGTTCTTC. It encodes CASSFRGSYNEQFF. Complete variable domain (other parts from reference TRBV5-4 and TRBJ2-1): ETGVTQSPTHLIKTRGQQVTLRCSSQSGHNTVSWYQQALGQGPQFIFQYYREEENGRGNFPPRFSGLQFPNYSSELNVNALELDDSALYLCASSFRGSYNEQFFGPGTRLTVL.

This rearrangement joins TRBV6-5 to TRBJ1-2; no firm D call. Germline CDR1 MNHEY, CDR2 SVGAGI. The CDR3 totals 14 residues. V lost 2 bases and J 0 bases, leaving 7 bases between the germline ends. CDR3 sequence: CASSYGGSNYGYTF. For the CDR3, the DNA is TGTGCCAGCAGTTACGGCGGATCTAACTATGGCTACACCTTC.

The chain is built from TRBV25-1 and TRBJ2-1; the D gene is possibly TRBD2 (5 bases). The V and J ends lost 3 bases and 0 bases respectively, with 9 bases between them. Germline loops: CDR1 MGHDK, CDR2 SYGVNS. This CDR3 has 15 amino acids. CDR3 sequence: CASSDGLYSYNEQFF. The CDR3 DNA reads TGTGCCAGCAGTGATGGACTCTACTCCTACAATGAGCAGTTCTTC.

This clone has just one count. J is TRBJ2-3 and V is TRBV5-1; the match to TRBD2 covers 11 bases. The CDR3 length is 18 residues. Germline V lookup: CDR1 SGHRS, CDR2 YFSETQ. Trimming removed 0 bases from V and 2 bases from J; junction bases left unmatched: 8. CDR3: CASSLAFSSGGSTDTQYF. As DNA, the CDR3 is TGCGCCAGCAGCTTGGCCTTTTCTAGCGGGGGGTCCACAGATACGCAGTATTTT.

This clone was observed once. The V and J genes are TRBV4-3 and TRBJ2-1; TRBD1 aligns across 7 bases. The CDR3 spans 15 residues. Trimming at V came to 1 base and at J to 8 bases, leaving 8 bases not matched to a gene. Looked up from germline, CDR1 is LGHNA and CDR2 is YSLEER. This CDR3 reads CASSQVRDSDYEQFF. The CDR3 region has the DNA TGCGCCAGCAGCCAAGTCCGGGACAGTGACTATGAGCAGTTCTTC.

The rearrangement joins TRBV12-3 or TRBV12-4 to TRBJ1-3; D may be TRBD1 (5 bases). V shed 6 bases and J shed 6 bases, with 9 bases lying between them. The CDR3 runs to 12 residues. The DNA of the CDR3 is TGTGCCAGCAGCCTTGGACAAAACACCATATATTTT. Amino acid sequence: CASSLGQNTIYF.

The CDR3 coding sequence is TGTGCCAGCAGTTTACACGTTAGCTCCTACGAGCAGTACTTC. Protein product: CASSLHVSSYEQYF. The rearrangement uses TRBV27 and TRBJ2-7; D uncertain. The CDR3 covers 14 residues. With 2 bases removed from V and 0 bases from J, the gap between germline ends came to 8 bases. CDR1 and CDR2 (germline): MNHEY, SMNVEV (reference sequence).

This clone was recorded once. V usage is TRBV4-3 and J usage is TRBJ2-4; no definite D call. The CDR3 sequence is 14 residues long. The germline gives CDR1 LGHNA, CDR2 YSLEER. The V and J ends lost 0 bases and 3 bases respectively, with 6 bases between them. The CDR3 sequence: CASSQDSHKNIQYF. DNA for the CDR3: TGCGCCAGCAGCCAAGATAGTCACAAAAACATTCAGTACTTC.

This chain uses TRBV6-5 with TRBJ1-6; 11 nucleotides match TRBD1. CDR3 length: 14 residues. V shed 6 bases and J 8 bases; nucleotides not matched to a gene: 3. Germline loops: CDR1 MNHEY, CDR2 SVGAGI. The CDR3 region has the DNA TGTGCCAGCAGCTGGGGACAGGGGGATTCACCCCTCCACTTT. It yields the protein CASSWGQGDSPLHF.

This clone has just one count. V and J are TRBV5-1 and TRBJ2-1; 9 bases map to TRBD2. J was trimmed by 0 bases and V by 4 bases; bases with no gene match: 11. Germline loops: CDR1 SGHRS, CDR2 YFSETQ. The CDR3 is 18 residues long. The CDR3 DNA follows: TGCGCCAGCAGCCCCGTCTATGATAGCGGGAGCTCCTACAATGAGCAGTTCTTC. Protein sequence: CASSPVYDSGSSYNEQFF.